This T cell receptor (beta chain) was profiled in a study of cytomegalovirus exposure and HLA in healthy donors listed by TCRdb under 2017. The study in broad terms: An earlier analysis of approximately 550 of the donors reported 250 to 300 Gb of sequence data and some 120 million unique TCR beta sequences from 150 million to 200 million T cells. About 280 gigabases of sequencing data and some 85 million unique TCR sequences were included in an early release covering several hundred HLA-typed donors. Of the approximately 400 genotyped donors, about 80% fell in the genetic ancestry cluster associated with self-reported Caucasian donors. The study aimed to test whether cataloging public T cell receptors could reveal signatures of past pathogen exposure. The study profiled the T cell repertoires of 500 to 800 subjects by immunosequencing and related them to cytomegalovirus serostatus. Along with the approximately 700-subject first cohort, a separate validation cohort of about 110 different subjects was used. To predict cytomegalovirus infection status, the study brought together high-throughput TCR immunosequencing, statistical association of individual TCRs with disease status, and machine learning. A later analysis re-analyzed previously published TCR beta repertoires from roughly 690 donors and added high-resolution HLA genotyping to study TCR occurrence patterns. In the later analysis, no new phenotypic data were used to find candidate immune exposures; instead, reliance was placed on TCR beta sequences and their occurrence across donors. An earlier analysis of several hundred of the donors used high-throughput TCR beta sequencing to judge whether each TCR beta V gene segment behaved as functional or pseudogenic. Donor age, sex, ethnicity and CMV serostatus were compiled alongside the repertoire data. A later genetic analysis took genome-wide SNP genotypes for about 55% of the 666 donors and used that subset as a discovery cohort. Every repertoire in the discovery cohort had been generated on one and the same sequencing platform. HLA typing included class I and class II loci at four-digit resolution. Typing coverage differed by locus: A, B, C, DRB1 and DQB1 were typed in roughly 629-630 donors, DQA1 in 500 to 550, DPA1 in approximately 600, and DPB1 in around 490. Several DR-DQ haplotypes were handled as single units for association and clustering, since linkage in the cohort was strong. Among about 400 genotyped donors of the cohort, an average of roughly 230,000 unique TCR beta nucleotide sequences was sequenced per donor, of which about 18% were non-productive.

As regards this clone: Its antigen is unknown. No per-base quality is available; no much larger clone lies one base away.

The cohort consisted of 650 to 850 healthy bone marrow donors. All cohort members were sampled while nominally healthy, although unrecorded immune exposures were likely present. The donor was CMV seronegative and was included in the group of over 300 seronegative cohort members. Each donor provided a peripheral blood sample, and peripheral blood mononuclear cells were used for TCR beta sequencing. Genomic DNA extraction from the blood cell samples was performed with the Qiagen DNeasy Blood Extraction Kit. The trim is 3 bases for V and 7 bases for J, with a gap of 34 bases between the germline ends. Taken from cysteine to phenylalanine, the CDR3 has 20 residues. The kept DNA is CDR3 alone, 60 bases in frame from the first base. The paper as a whole reports these results and caveats: In a later analysis, TCR association rates were found to vary across HLA loci, with the most associated TCRs seen for DRB1 alleles and the fewest for HLA-C alleles. Because the 87-base-pair reads could not distinguish some IMGT-functional V segments, including TRBV6-2 and TRBV6-3, those segments were excluded. In a later analysis, HLA-associated TCR beta chains were found to be more clonally expanded and to have lower generation probabilities than equally common non-associated chains. At a false discovery rate of 0.05, a later analysis linked under 20,000 TCR beta sequences to specific HLA alleles. In a later analysis, several top co-occurrence clusters were reported to appear linked to parvovirus B19, influenza, CMV and Epstein-Barr virus. In a later genetic analysis, a missense DCLRE1C variant was associated with V-gene and J-gene trimming of TCR beta chains, and the association was replicated in an independent cohort. A cluster of highly shared sequence variants was judged likely to be a technical artifact of the sequencing pipeline. Because HLA typing was unavailable for some donors at each locus, only the typed subset was used in association tests. The classifier was reported to diagnose cytomegalovirus status with high specificity and sensitivity in both the original cohort and the validation cohort. Most CMV-associated TCR beta chains appeared to be HLA-restricted in a later analysis, and the HLA associations seemed to be driven largely by CMV exposure. An earlier analysis of approximately 600 of the donors showed that most TCR beta V segments appeared in productive rearrangements either about 90% or about 30% of the time, which broadly matched IMGT annotations. According to a later genetic analysis, donors in an Asian-associated ancestry cluster had fewer N-insertions in productive TCRs than the roughly 670-donor mean. The presence/absence analyses assumed that sequencing depth was roughly uniform across donors, and that assumption may not be true. Three of the identified cytomegalovirus-associated TCR beta chains were confirmed in vitro to be specific for cytomegalovirus antigens. The cohort was sequenced for TCR beta chains only, and without alpha or paired-chain data the features that could be detected were limited. The authors suggested that the approach could potentially be extended to other disease states and immunological phenotypes. Strong co-occurrence of HLA alleles, especially DR and DQ, made assigning TCR associations to individual alleles difficult. A further reported finding was that TCR beta sequences accurately predicted the HLA-A and HLA-B alleles for most subjects in the first cohort. The earlier analysis of approximately 590 of the donors excluded roughly 16 rarely observed V segments, including chromosome 9 orphons, because counts were too low. The study listed approximately 150 TCR beta chains as associated with cytomegalovirus. Across donors, most TCR sequences were observed very rarely, whereas some public TCRs were present in many individuals. Immune exposure information for the cohort was limited to CMV serostatus. Correlated functional status among segregating V segments might reflect linkage disequilibrium, but an unknown experimental factor could not be ruled out.

The library relied on the immunoSEQ multiplex PCR assay. For the multiplex PCR, a mixture combining 60 forward primers for TCR Vbeta segments and 13 reverse primers for TCR Jbeta segments was used. The CDR3 region of rearranged TCR beta genes was amplified from genomic DNA by a multiplex PCR assay. Amplified TCR beta libraries were sequenced as 87-base-pair reads on the Illumina HiSeq System. As for the authors' bioinformatics: Across the 500 to 700 repertoires, a later analysis counted 78 million or so unique TCR beta chains, some 11 million of which were shared by at least two donors. A nearest-neighbor algorithm error-corrected the raw reads and collapsed the reads into unique sequences, merging closely related sequences to remove PCR and sequencing errors. Alignment of CDR3 sequences to IMGT reference sequences was used to assign V, D and J gene segments. For a sequence to be retained, a match of at least six nucleotides was required to both a V gene segment and a J gene segment. A rearrangement counted as productive if the CDR3 had no stop codons and remained in frame with V and J, and every other rearrangement counted as non-productive. CDR3 was defined by IMGT convention, running from the second conserved V-encoded cysteine to the conserved J-encoded phenylalanine. In an earlier analysis of 587 of the donors, sequences lacking an unambiguous match to a single V gene segment were excluded. An earlier analysis of approximately 590 of the donors classified V segments as functional when productive rearrangements were above 56.7% and as segregating when the standard deviation between donors was above 5%. A statistical classification framework was built for diagnosing cytomegalovirus status from the catalog of TCR beta chain sequences. V and J gene assignment, in a later analysis, came from comparing TCR nucleotide sequences with IMGT/GENE-DB human TR gene sequences. The TCRdist pipeline was used in a later analysis to assign CDR3 sequences and most-parsimonious VDJ recombination scenarios. In a later analysis, each TCR beta chain was defined by its CDR3 amino acid sequence together with its V-gene family, and reads without a unique V-gene family were excluded. As a way to deal with suspected cross-contamination and a sequencing artifact, a later analysis dropped approximately 570 nucleotide sequences that were highly shared and had low generation probability. In a later analysis, a clonal expansion index was calculated for each public chain from normalized within-repertoire ranks of inferred template counts. In a later analysis, generation probabilities were computed using a VDJ recombination model fitted to out-of-frame rearrangements, and the results were checked against IGoR. In a later analysis, TCR-TCR, TCR-HLA and TCR-CMV co-occurrence was scored with hypergeometric tests, and a repertoire-size bias correction was applied to TCR pairs. A later analysis estimated false discovery rates by permuting HLA or CMV assignments 20 times. In a later analysis, co-occurring TCRs were grouped with DBSCAN, and TCRdist sequence similarity was added when clustering was performed within HLA-allele-positive subsets. Repertoires with fewer than 30,000 or more than 120,000 public chains, plus five repertoires with anomalous nucleotide sharing, were excluded from co-occurrence clustering. TCRdb holds this immuneACCESS table with in-frame rearrangements only. Some clones are missing; in checked studies, unresolved V genes explain under half, and the rest has no known cause. The DNA was the basis for D and trimming; V, J and clone size are from that table. The sample table lists some 150,000 clones, approximately 81% of them with a count of one. Less than 2% of the sample lies in the top ten.

The sample was PBMCs. This sequence originates from a male donor in good health and CMV-seronegative. This sequence uses TRBV23-1 and TRBJ2-7; TRBD1 is a weak D gene call, 6 bases matching. TRBV23-1 is sorted into the ORF group, with uncertain function. The DNA sequence follows: TGCGCCAGCAGTCAGTCTAAGGACAGCTACCCACAATGTCGCCTCGTGGAGCAGTACTTC. It translates to CASSQSKDSYPQCRLVEQYF.